This T cell receptor (beta chain) derives from a study of long-term antiretroviral therapy in people with HIV. The V and J ends lost 0 bases and 3 bases respectively, with 12 bases between them. The CDR3 spans 15 residues. CDR1 is MNHNS and CDR2 is SASEGT in the germline V gene. Worth noting for this clone: As yet, its antigen is unknown.

Sequencing used immunoSEQ v3.0 at survey level. Repertoires were generated with immunoSEQ multiplex PCR, while TCRdb's copy carries only in-frame clones and drops some. The data hold tens of thousands of clones, with approximately 80% observed a single time. General observations from the study: The repertoire was dominated at all time points by clones expanded before ART.

The chain carries TRBV6-1 and TRBJ2-7, with D maybe TRBD1 (5 bases). This clonotype originated in a man younger than 45 with HIV. The material was unsorted PBMCs, obtained around 4.3 years after starting antiretroviral therapy. CDR3 coding DNA: TGTGCCAGCAGTGAAGCGCAGGGTTTTGGCTACGAGCAGTACTTC. It specifies CASSEAQGFGYEQYF.